This T cell receptor (beta chain) came from a study of blood T cell repertoires in COVID-19. TCRdb keeps only in-frame clones here, not all; method: immunoSEQ multiplex PCR. Found here are some 160,000 clones, approximately 84% of them singletons; the top ten hold approximately 2.6%. CDR3 length: 13 residues. V was pared by 5 bases and J by 5 bases, with 12 bases between. Germline values: CDR1 SGHTA, CDR2 FQGNSA. The chain employs TRBV7-2 and TRBJ2-5, with TRBD2 as a possible D gene (6 bases). The specimen sequenced was peripheral blood. The sequence came from a woman over 75 with COVID-19, enrolled during active disease. The CDR3 nucleotides are TGTGCCAGCAGCCTAGGAGGGCAGGAGACCCAGTACTTC. Translation gives CASSLGGQETQYF.